Following are 23 T cell receptor beta chains from one sample sequenced in a study of CD8 T cells in Susac syndrome. After extraction with the RNeasy kit, about 0.5 to 1 ug of the RNA was reverse transcribed using random hexamers. TCRdb re-derived calls from the immunoSEQ multiplex PCR reads in MiXCR, one entry per CDR3 protein. Of 90,000 to 150,000 distinct CDR3 sequences listed, approximately 93% were seen once; the top ten hold 0.093%. Sequencing input: CD4+ T cells from PBMCs. The receptor source for this set is a human donor with multiple sclerosis.

This clonotype appeared once. V usage is TRBV5-1 and J usage is TRBJ1-2; 8 bases are shared with TRBD1. The CDR3 is made up of 17 amino acids. Germline values: CDR1 SGHRS, CDR2 YFSETQ. V trimming: 5 bases; J trimming: 4 bases; junction bases outside the gene matches: 16. This chain's CDR3 is CASRSSAGGTGTYGYTF. The CDR3 DNA follows: TGCGCCAGCAGGTCATCGGCGGGGGGGACAGGTACCTATGGCTACACCTTC. The whole variable domain, remainder taken from reference TRBV5-1 and TRBJ1-2, is KAGVTQTPRYLIKTRGQQVTLSCSPISGHRSVSWYQQTPGQGLQFLFEYFSETQRNKGNFPGRFSGRQFSNSRSEMNVSTLELGDSALYLCASRSSAGGTGTYGYTFGSGTRLTVV.

V gene TRBV11-2 combines with J gene TRBJ2-6; possibly TRBD1 for D (5 bases). The germline CDR1 and CDR2 sequences are SGHAT and FQNNGV. The CDR3 has 14 residues. The V gene lost 8 bases and the J gene lost 0 bases, with 8 bases spanning the gap. As DNA, the CDR3 is TGTGCCAGCCACAGGACCTCTGGGGCCAACGTCCTGACTTTC. As protein: CASHRTSGANVLTF.

This chain connects TRBV6-6 to TRBJ1-2, with D unresolved. This CDR3 is built from 13 residues. Trimming took off 0 bases at V and 6 bases at J, with 8 bases between the two ends. CDR1 and CDR2 (germline): MNHNY, SVGAGI (reference sequence). DNA of the CDR3: TGTGCCAGCAGTTACTCGGGGAGCGATGGCTACACCTTC. It translates to CASSYSGSDGYTF.

The table lists this clonotype with a few counts. The chain employs TRBV28 and TRBJ1-2; D not certain. Trimming removed 3 bases at V and 1 base at J, with 6 bases between. The germline V gene encodes CDR1 MDHEN and CDR2 SYDVKM. The CDR3 contains 13 residues. The DNA for the CDR3 is TGTGCCAGCAGTTTCGGCAGTAACTATGGCTACACCTTC. This encodes CASSFGSNYGYTF.

The table lists this clonotype with a count of one. This chain joins TRBV25-1 and TRBJ2-3; TRBD1 agrees at 8 bases. There are 15 residues in the CDR3. With 3 bases clipped from V and 3 bases from J, the junction kept 5 bases outside the gene matches. Germline assignment: CDR1 MGHDK and CDR2 SYGVNS. The CDR3 reads CASSEDRVGTDTQYF. CDR3 sequence (DNA): TGTGCCAGCAGTGAGGACAGGGTGGGAACAGATACGCAGTATTTT.

The chain employs TRBV20-1 and TRBJ2-3; 11 nucleotides line up with TRBD2. CDR1 and CDR2 (germline): DFQATT, SNEGSKA (reference sequence). The CDR3 has 15 amino acids. V shed 4 bases and J 3 bases; nucleotides not matched to a gene: 6. CDR3: CSAIRLAGGTDTQYF. CDR3 bases: TGCAGTGCTATCCGCCTAGCGGGGGGTACAGATACGCAGTATTTT.

This chain connects TRBV19 to TRBJ2-6; D is possibly TRBD1 or TRBD2 (6 bases each). CDR3 length: 15 amino acids. The germline V gene has CDR1 LNHDA and CDR2 SQIVND (reference sequence). V lost 7 bases and J 0 bases, leaving 10 bases between the germline ends. CDR3 protein: CASKGGYSGANVLTF. The CDR3 DNA follows: TGTGCCAGTAAGGGGGGATACTCTGGGGCCAACGTCCTGACTTTC.

The count of this clonotype is one. The V gene is TRBV12-3 or TRBV12-4, the J gene TRBJ2-5; D is perhaps TRBD2 (6 bases). This CDR3 contains 13 residues. Trimming removed 5 bases from V and 2 bases from J, with 9 bases in between. The CDR3, as DNA: TGTGCCAGCAGTCGGACTATACAAGAGACCCAGTACTTC. Protein sequence: CASSRTIQETQYF.

The rearrangement uses TRBV19 and TRBJ2-7; TRBD1 agrees at 9 bases. Germline assignment: CDR1 LNHDA and CDR2 SQIVND (reference sequence). The CDR3 contains 17 residues. Germline trimming cut 6 bases from V and 3 bases from J; bases unmatched to any gene: 15. The CDR3 sequence: CASSLGTSGQGVYEQYF. CDR3 nucleotides: TGTGCCAGTAGCCTAGGGACTTCGGGACAGGGCGTCTACGAGCAGTACTTC. The full variable domain, in which reference TRBV19 and TRBJ2-7 provide the parts outside the CDR3, is DGGITQSPKYLFRKEGQNVTLSCEQNLNHDAMYWYRQDPGQGLRLIYYSQIVNDFQKGDIAEGYSVSREKKESFPLTVTSAQKNPTAFYLCASSLGTSGQGVYEQYFGPGTRLTVT.

The rearrangement uses TRBV7-3 and TRBJ1-2; perhaps TRBD1 as D (5 bases). Trimming took off 3 bases at V and 7 bases at J, with 15 bases between the two ends. Looked up from germline, CDR1 is SGHTA and CDR2 is FQGTGA. The CDR3 sequence is 14 residues long. CDR3 in amino acids: CASSFSGTDPGYTF. The CDR3 bases are TGTGCCAGCAGCTTTTCAGGGACGGACCCTGGCTACACCTTC.

Here the CDR3 DNA reads TGTGCCAGCAGCTACTCCGCCCTCGGTTTGGCGAAAGAGACCCAGTACTTC. It yields the protein CASSYSALGLAKETQYF. The chain is built from TRBV7-9 and TRBJ2-5, with D unresolved. Trimming took off 4 bases at V and 3 bases at J, with 21 bases between the two ends. Germline assignment: CDR1 SEHNR and CDR2 FQNEAQ (reference sequence). CDR3 length: 17 amino acids.

The gene calls are TRBV6-1 and TRBJ2-7; 15 bases line up with TRBD2. Germline CDR1 and CDR2: MNHNS and SASEGT. There are 18 residues in the CDR3. With 5 bases clipped from V and 1 base from J, the junction kept 9 bases outside the gene matches. CDR3 region: CASSRTSGGAPSSYEQYF. The CDR3 coding sequence is TGTGCCAGCAGTAGGACTAGCGGGGGGGCACCCTCGTCCTACGAGCAGTACTTC.

This chain links TRBV5-4 with TRBJ2-5; D is unresolved. V was pared by 0 bases and J by 4 bases, with 7 bases between. This CDR3 has 13 residues. Germline V CDR1 and CDR2: SGHNT, YYREEE (reference sequence). CDR3 nucleotide sequence: TGTGCCAGCAGCTTGGCCGGAGTAGAGACCCAGTACTTC. It codes for CASSLAGVETQYF. The full variable domain, rest sourced from reference TRBV5-4 and TRBJ2-5, is ETGVTQSPTHLIKTRGQQVTLRCSSQSGHNTVSWYQQALGQGPQFIFQYYREEENGRGNFPPRFSGLQFPNYSSELNVNALELDDSALYLCASSLAGVETQYFGPGTRLLVL.

The rearrangement joins TRBV5-4 to TRBJ2-1, with 12 bases aligning to TRBD2. This CDR3 has 17 residues. Germline lookup yields CDR1 SGHNT and CDR2 YYREEE (reference sequence). V lost 4 bases and J lost 5; bases outside the gene matches: 10. The chain's CDR3 is CASSLLAGGRMNNEQFF. The DNA for the CDR3 is TGTGCCAGCAGCCTGCTAGCGGGGGGGCGCATGAACAATGAGCAGTTCTTC.

This clonotype is a singleton in its sample. This chain joins TRBV15 and TRBJ1-2, with no clear D. The germline V gene encodes CDR1 LNHNV and CDR2 YYDKDF (reference sequence). V lost 0 bases and J 0 bases, leaving 2 bases between the germline ends. The CDR3 contains 13 residues. The DNA for the CDR3 is TGTGCCACCAGCAGAGAAGCTAACTATGGCTACACCTTC. Protein sequence: CATSREANYGYTF.

The chain carries TRBV19 and TRBJ1-1, with D tentatively TRBD1 (6 bases). Germline values: CDR1 LNHDA, CDR2 SQIVND (reference sequence). V was pared by 7 bases and J by 1 base, with 16 bases between. CDR3 length: 15 residues. As DNA, the CDR3 is TGTGCCAGTACCGTTCGACAGGCCGCGAACACTGAAGCTTTCTTT. This codes for CASTVRQAANTEAFF.

This chain joins TRBV28 and TRBJ2-2; the match to TRBD1 covers 9 bases. CDR1 and CDR2 (germline): MDHEN, SYDVKM. The trim removed 5 bases at V and 4 bases at J, leaving 5 bases unmatched. The CDR3 extends over 15 amino acids. CDR3 nucleotide sequence: TGTGCCAGCAGTCAACAGGGGGCTTCCACCGGGGAGCTGTTTTTT. Encoded protein: CASSQQGASTGELFF. Supplemented by reference TRBV28 and TRBJ2-2, the full variable domain reads DVKVTQSSRYLVKRTGEKVFLECVQDMDHENMFWYRQDPGLGLRLIYFSYDVKMKEKGDIPEGYSVSREKKERFSLILESASTNQTSMYLCASSQQGASTGELFFGEGSRLTVL.

The chain employs TRBV14 and TRBJ2-1; 7 bases map to TRBD1. The V gene end was trimmed by 4 bases and the J gene end by 4 bases; junction bases not matched to a gene: 10. This CDR3 is 16 amino acids long. Germline V CDR1 and CDR2: SGHDN, FVKESK. As DNA, the CDR3 is TGTGCCAGCAGCCCCCTAGGGACAGAGGATTACAATGAGCAGTTCTTC. Protein product: CASSPLGTEDYNEQFF.

This clonotype was seen just once. The chain combines TRBV30 with TRBJ1-1; possible D gene TRBD1, 6 bases. CDR1 is GTSNPN and CDR2 is SVGIG in the germline V gene (reference sequence). The V and J ends lost 2 bases and 2 bases respectively, with 12 bases between them. This CDR3 spans 14 amino acids. The CDR3, as DNA: TGTGCCTGGAGTCCTGGACAGCTAAACACTGAAGCTTTCTTT. Its protein product is CAWSPGQLNTEAFF.

This chain uses TRBV21-1 with TRBJ1-2; the table's D gene call, TRBD1, was not cross checked with the DNA. TRBV21-1 is recorded as a pseudogene. The CDR3 covers 15 residues. DNA of the CDR3: TGTGCCAGCAGCAAAGCGCGGGGGGAAGTGGATGGCTACACCTTC. This codes for CASSKARGEVDGYTF.

This chain joins TRBV11-3 and TRBJ2-7; 8 bases fit TRBD2. Germline assignment: CDR1 SGHNT and CDR2 YENEEA. J gave up 0 bases and V 4 bases, and 5 bases lay outside the gene matches. The CDR3 covers 15 residues. The CDR3: CASSSSGTSSYEQYF. CDR3 sequence (DNA): TGTGCCAGCAGCTCAAGTGGGACTAGCTCCTACGAGCAGTACTTC.

The J gene is TRBJ2-5, the V gene TRBV12-3 or TRBV12-4; maybe TRBD1 (6 bases). The CDR3 sequence is 14 residues long. The ends were cut back, 7 bases at V and 2 bases at J, with 14 bases in the middle. CDR3 DNA: TGTGCCAGCACCAGACCGGACAGTCAAGAGACCCAGTACTTC. Amino acids: CASTRPDSQETQYF.

Written as DNA, the CDR3 is TGTGCCAGCAGCTTGGACAGTATCTACGAGCAGTACTTC. Protein: CASSLDSIYEQYF. The chain employs TRBV5-4 and TRBJ2-7; D is uncertain. Trimming removed 0 bases from V and 3 bases from J, with 7 bases in between. Per germline, CDR1 SGHNT and CDR2 YYREEE (reference sequence). This CDR3 spans 13 amino acids.